This T cell receptor (beta chain) was recorded in a study of T cells after yellow fever vaccination. TCRdb ran MiXCR on the 5' RACE reads and lists one entry per CDR3 protein. The sample holds approximately 140,000 distinct CDR3 sequences, 7.7% seen once. The table lists this clonotype with many counts. V was pared by 4 bases and J by 4 bases, with 5 bases of the junction left unmatched. Per the germline V gene, CDR1 is SGHNT and CDR2 is YYREEE (reference sequence). The CDR3 has 15 residues. The sequencing here drew on CD4+ T cells sorted from PBMCs, taken 5 days after the yellow fever booster vaccination. V gene TRBV5-4 combines with J gene TRBJ2-1; 10 bases are a match to TRBD2. The source is a man aged 25 to 40 who received the YFV17D yellow fever vaccine. In DNA, the CDR3 is TGTGCCAGCAGCCTCCGGACTAGCGGATACAATGAGCAGTTCTTC. Its translation is CASSLRTSGYNEQFF.